This T cell receptor (beta chain) emerged from a study of shared T cell receptors in the human thymus. This table comes from immunoSEQ multiplex PCR, and its TCRdb copy is limited to in-frame clones, with some not included. The sample contains about 380,000 clones, 95% of which appear only once. The CDR3 covers 16 residues. The J segment lost 5 bases and the V segment lost 4 bases, leaving 11 bases of the junction unmatched. Germline V lookup: CDR1 KGHSH, CDR2 LQKENI. The sequencing sample was made of thymocytes. This rearrangement joins TRBV18 to TRBJ1-5; 7 bases are a match to TRBD1. The clonotype was recovered from a human donor. CDR3 loop: CASSRAPQGQDQPQHF. The CDR3 DNA follows: TGTGCCAGCTCACGAGCACCTCAAGGACAGGATCAGCCCCAGCATTTT.